This TCR beta chain was sequenced in a study of blood T cell repertoires in COVID-19. Assay: immunoSEQ multiplex PCR; the TCRdb copy retains only in-frame clones and omits some. This sample carries fewer than 450,000 clones, about 90% of them seen once, and the ten largest clones take roughly 3.5%. This clone was recorded a few times. After removal of 4 bases from V and 9 bases from J, the junction contained 5 bases not matched to a gene. The CDR3 has 15 residues. CDR1 SEHNR and CDR2 FQNEAQ come from the germline V gene (reference sequence). The sample consisted of peripheral blood. The sequence came from a woman between 18 and 29 years old who had recovered from COVID-19. V and J are TRBV7-9 and TRBJ1-6; TRBD1 aligns across 11 bases. CDR3 amino acids: CASSSGQGARSPLHF. The CDR3 nucleotides read TGTGCCAGCAGCTCCGGACAGGGGGCGCGTTCACCCCTCCACTTT.